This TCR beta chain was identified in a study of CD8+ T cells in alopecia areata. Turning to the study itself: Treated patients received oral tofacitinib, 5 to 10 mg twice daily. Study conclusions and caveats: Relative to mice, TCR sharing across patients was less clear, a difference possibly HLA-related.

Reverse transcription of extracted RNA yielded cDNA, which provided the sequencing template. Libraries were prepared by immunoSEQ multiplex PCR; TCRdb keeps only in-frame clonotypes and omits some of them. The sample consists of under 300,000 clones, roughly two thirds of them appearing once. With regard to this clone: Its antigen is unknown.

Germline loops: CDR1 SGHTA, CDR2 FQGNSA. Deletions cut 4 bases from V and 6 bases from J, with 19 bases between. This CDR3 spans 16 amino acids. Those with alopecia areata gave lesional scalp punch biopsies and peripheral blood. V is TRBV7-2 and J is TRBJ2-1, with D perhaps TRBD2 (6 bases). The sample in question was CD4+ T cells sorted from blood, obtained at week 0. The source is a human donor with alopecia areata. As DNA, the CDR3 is TGTGCCAGCAGCTCGATTATAGGCGGGGCCGGCAATGAGCAGTTCTTC. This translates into CASSSIIGGAGNEQFF.